Described below is a single T cell receptor (beta chain) sequence and its context. Its specific antigen is unknown. Nothing much larger sits one base from this clone, and base qualities are not available. The donors were included in the validation cohort of roughly 130 subjects, a group kept apart from the roughly 670-subject first cohort. The sample belongs to a study of cytomegalovirus exposure and HLA in healthy donors (dated by TCRdb to the late 2010s). For the study in its entirety: A later analysis indicated that the 95 to 150 validation repertoires were generated on the platform also employed for the roughly 650 repertoires of the first cohort. The study aimed to test whether signatures of past pathogen exposure could be identified by cataloging public T cell receptors. Along with the roughly 700-subject first cohort, a separate validation cohort of about 110 different subjects was used. To predict cytomegalovirus infection status, the study brought together high-throughput TCR immunosequencing, statistical association of individual TCRs with disease status, and machine learning. Overall results and qualifications from the work: The classifier was reported to diagnose cytomegalovirus status with high specificity and sensitivity in both the original cohort and the validation cohort. The authors suggested that the approach could potentially be extended to other disease states and immunological phenotypes. In a later analysis, TCRs clustered in the first cohort were found to also tend to co-occur in the 100 to 150 validation repertoires, with 90% to 95% of cluster scores above 0. A total of roughly 160 TCR beta chains were listed by the study as associated with cytomegalovirus. Most TCR sequences were seen in very few donors, while some public TCRs were found in many individuals. A later analysis had no HLA typing for the validation cohort, so co-occurrence there was scored across all 130 or so repertoires. In vitro tests confirmed that a few of the cytomegalovirus-associated TCR beta chains recognize cytomegalovirus antigens.

Library prep was done by the immunoSEQ multiplex PCR assay. The source study handled its data this way. A statistical classification framework was built to diagnose cytomegalovirus status from the catalog of TCR beta chain sequences. TCRdb re-hosts the immuneACCESS table, in-frame sequences only. Its copies lack some clones; in the studies checked, an unresolved V gene accounts for under half of them, and the cause for the rest is not known. D and trimming were read from the DNA, whereas the V and J calls and clone size are those reported in that table. The sample table records approximately 65,000 clones; over 90% of these occur just once. Jointly, the top ten make up 5.3% of the sample. As encoded in the germline V gene (reference sequence), CDR1 is SGHNT while CDR2 is YYREEE. Germline trimming: 5 bases from V, 5 bases from J; junction bases outside gene matches: 10. Including the terminal cysteine and phenylalanine, the CDR3 comprises 14 residues. Only CDR3 DNA remains: 42 bases, in frame from the first base.

The V and J genes are TRBV5-4 and TRBJ2-7, with 7 central nucleotides matching TRBD2. The TCR originated in a man aged 18 to 30 in good health and CMV-seropositive. The sequenced sample was PBMCs. The sequence in DNA is TGTGCCAGCAGTCGGGGCGGGAGAATCAACGAGCAGTACTTC. Its product reads: CASSRGGRINEQYF.